Listed here are 32 T cell receptor beta chains from one sample, sequenced in a study of T cell responses to AZD1222 COVID-19 vaccine. Method: immunoSEQ multiplex PCR; TCRdb's copy keeps in-frame clones and lacks some. Of some 86,000 clones in the sample, around 80% are singletons; the top ten hold 22%. Sample: peripheral blood, taken on day 0 of AZD1222 vaccination. The receptors come from an adult in good health.

J is TRBJ2-7 and V is TRBV11-3; 9 positions agree with TRBD2. CDR3 length equals 18 residues. In germline, CDR1 is SGHNT, CDR2 YENEEA. V lost 4 bases and J lost 2; bases outside the gene matches: 15. The CDR3 nucleotides read TGTGCCAGCAGCTCCGCCGGTTGGGAGCGGGAGGATACCTACGAGCAGTACTTC. Translating gives CASSSAGWEREDTYEQYF.

The chain recombines TRBV6-5 with TRBJ2-7; maybe TRBD1 (5 bases). Deletions cut 4 bases from V and 5 bases from J, with 12 bases between. The CDR3 extends over 13 amino acids. Germline CDR1 is MNHEY and CDR2 is SVGAGI. The CDR3: CASSFQGNDEQYF. For the CDR3, the DNA is TGTGCCAGCAGTTTTCAGGGAAACGACGAGCAGTACTTC.

V is TRBV12-3 or TRBV12-4 and J is TRBJ2-7; no reliable D call. Trimming took off 5 bases at V and 5 bases at J, with 7 bases between the two ends. The CDR3 runs to 11 residues. The CDR3 nucleotides read TGTGCCAGCAGTCAGTACCACGAGCAGTACTTC. This encodes CASSQYHEQYF.

The chain couples TRBV25-1 to TRBJ2-5; tentative D call: TRBD2 (6 bases). The CDR3 sequence is 15 residues long. CDR1 is MGHDK and CDR2 is SYGVNS in the germline V gene. V was pared by 1 base and J by 4 bases, with 13 bases between. The CDR3: CASSESRQGGETQYF. Here the CDR3 DNA reads TGTGCCAGCAGTGAATCTAGGCAGGGAGGAGAGACCCAGTACTTC. The variable domain in full, with the rest retrieved from reference TRBV25-1 and TRBJ2-5, is EADIYQTPRYLVIGTGKKITLECSQTMGHDKMYWYQQDPGMELHLIHYSYGVNSTEKGDLSSESTVSRIRTEHFPLTLESARPSHTSQYLCASSESRQGGETQYFGPGTRLLVL.

The rearrangement joins TRBV5-5 to TRBJ2-1; a weak D match, TRBD2 (6 bases). The CDR3 spans 16 residues. Germline-derived CDR1 and CDR2 are SGHKS and YYEKEE (reference sequence). V lost 1 base to trimming and J lost 5 bases, with 16 bases between them. The CDR3 protein is CASSLTSYRRDNEQFF. The CDR3 region has the DNA TGTGCCAGCAGCTTGACTTCCTACAGGAGGGACAATGAGCAGTTCTTC.

This sequence joins TRBV11-2 and TRBJ2-5; D is uncertain. Trimming removed 3 bases at V and 2 bases at J, with 16 bases between. CDR1 and CDR2 (germline): SGHAT, FQNNGV. This CDR3 is 16 amino acids long. The CDR3 bases are TGTGCCAGCAGCTTCCCTAACTGGGCAACTCAAGAGACCCAGTACTTC. Translated, it gives CASSFPNWATQETQYF.

This clone appeared a few times. This rearrangement joins TRBV29-1 to TRBJ1-3; 9 bases match TRBD1. V shed 5 bases, J shed 2 bases, and the junction held 4 bases outside the gene matches. The germline V gene encodes CDR1 SQVTM and CDR2 ANQGSEA. The CDR3 contains 14 residues. The CDR3, as DNA: TGCAGCGTTCCGGGACAGGGAACTGGAAACACCATATATTTT. As protein: CSVPGQGTGNTIYF.

V gene TRBV5-1 combines with J gene TRBJ1-4, with 7 nucleotides matching TRBD1. V lost 0 bases and J lost 7; bases outside the gene matches: 6. The germline gives CDR1 SGHRS, CDR2 YFSETQ. The CDR3 sequence is 15 residues long. CDR3 coding DNA: TGCGCCAGCAGCTTGGGGGGACAGTACTTTGAAAAACTGTTTTTT. This translates into CASSLGGQYFEKLFF.

The chain links TRBV4-1 to TRBJ2-5; either TRBD1 or TRBD2 may fit D (5 bases each). CDR3 length: 14 residues. Germline loops: CDR1 MGHRA, CDR2 YSYEKL. Trimming cost V 1 base and J 1 base, with 7 bases left between them. The CDR3 DNA reads as TGCGCCAGCAGCCAAGCGGGGCTCCAAGAGACCCAGTACTTC. Translation gives CASSQAGLQETQYF.

The chain is built from TRBV24-1 and TRBJ2-1, with TRBD2 matching 15 bases. V dropped 2 bases and J dropped 9; count of bases not matched to a gene: 4. Germline CDR1 and CDR2: KGHDR and SFDVKD. This CDR3 has 16 residues. As DNA, the CDR3 is TGTGCCACCAGTGATTCCGGGACTAGCGGGAGGTTTGAGCAGTTCTTC. This codes for CATSDSGTSGRFEQFF.

The V and J genes are TRBV18 and TRBJ2-1; TRBD1 is a possible D gene (6 bases). Per the germline V gene, CDR1 is KGHSH and CDR2 is LQKENI. V lost 4 bases and J lost 9, with 13 bases in between. The CDR3 loop spans 13 amino acids. CDR3 DNA: TGTGCCAGCTCACAGCAGGGACAAAGTGAGCAGTTCTTC. Translated, it gives CASSQQGQSEQFF.

This clone has more than one count but fewer than ten. The chain recombines TRBV11-2 with TRBJ2-1; 14 bases are shared with TRBD2. V was clipped by 6 bases and J by 12 bases; unmatched bases: 22. Germline V gene lookup returns CDR1 SGHAT and CDR2 FQNNGV. This CDR3 is built from 19 residues. This chain's CDR3 is CASRSIRPLRLAGGLGQFF. The CDR3 region has the DNA TGTGCCAGCAGATCAATTCGGCCCCTTCGACTAGCGGGGGGGCTAGGGCAGTTCTTC.

This clone showed up just a few times. This sequence joins TRBV7-9 and TRBJ2-7; possible D gene TRBD2, 5 bases. The CDR3 has 13 residues. Looked up from germline, CDR1 is SEHNR and CDR2 is FQNEAQ (reference sequence). The ends were cut back, 5 bases at V and 4 bases at J, with 12 bases in the middle. CDR3 in amino acids: CASSRITGYEQYF. In DNA form, the CDR3 reads TGTGCCAGCAGCCGAATCACGGGGTACGAGCAGTACTTC.

CDR3 in DNA: TGTGCCACCAGCAGAGATTCCCGGACCGGGGAGCTGTTTTTT. Its translation is CATSRDSRTGELFF. J is TRBJ2-2 and V is TRBV15, with D unclear. V was cut by 0 bases and J by 5 bases, with 7 bases left in between. CDR1 is LNHNV, CDR2 YYDKDF, per germline (reference sequence). CDR3 length: 14 amino acids. Supplemented by reference TRBV15 and TRBJ2-2, the full variable domain reads DAMVIQNPRYQVTQFGKPVTLSCSQTLNHNVMYWYQQKSSQAPKLLFHYYDKDFNNEADTPDNFQSRRPNTSFCFLDIRSPGLGDTAMYLCATSRDSRTGELFFGEGSRLTVL.

This chain joins TRBV30 and TRBJ2-3; the D gene is possibly TRBD1 (6 bases). Deletions cut 3 bases from V and 5 bases from J, with 15 bases between. Per the germline V gene, CDR1 is GTSNPN and CDR2 is SVGIG (reference sequence). CDR3 length: 14 residues. The CDR3 region is CAWSRGPHEDTQYF. The DNA for the CDR3 is TGTGCCTGGAGCAGGGGCCCCCACGAAGATACGCAGTATTTT.

The chain recombines TRBV7-9 with TRBJ1-1; no reliable D call. V was clipped by 5 bases and J by 3 bases, with 10 bases between them. Germline V CDR1 and CDR2: SEHNR, FQNEAQ (reference sequence). CDR3 length: 13 residues. DNA of the CDR3: TGTGCCAGCAGCGGGGTAGGATACACTGAAGCTTTCTTT. This encodes CASSGVGYTEAFF.

The V gene is TRBV5-5, the J gene TRBJ1-6; TRBD1 matches at 7 bases. The V gene's germline CDR1 is SGHKS and CDR2 YYEKEE (reference sequence). V dropped 4 bases and J dropped 6; count of bases not matched to a gene: 7. This CDR3 has 15 residues. The CDR3 spells CASSPSGTANSPLHF. The CDR3 DNA reads TGTGCCAGCAGCCCTTCCGGGACAGCTAATTCACCCCTCCACTTT.

The CDR3 bases are TGCGCCAGCAGCGAAACGGACAGGGACACTGAAGCTTTCTTT. Translating it yields CASSETDRDTEAFF. The chain carries TRBV5-1 and TRBJ1-1, with 8 bases lining up with TRBD1. This CDR3 region has 14 residues. Germline assignment: CDR1 SGHRS and CDR2 YFSETQ. Trimming removed 4 bases from V and 3 bases from J; junction bases left unmatched: 5.

A single count supports this clone. The V call is TRBV6-1, the J call TRBJ1-2, with D possibly TRBD1 on 5 matching bases. The CDR3 covers 13 residues. V shed 0 bases and J shed 8 bases, with 10 bases lying between them. CDR1 MNHNS and CDR2 SASEGT come from the germline V gene. For the CDR3, the DNA is TGTGCCAGCAGTGAAGCGGTCCAGGGAGGCTACACCTTC. Residues: CASSEAVQGGYTF.

This clone was counted only a few times. The genes are TRBV3-1 (or the pseudogene TRBV3-2) and TRBJ1-2; possibly TRBD1 for D (5 bases). CDR1 is LGHDT, CDR2 YNNKEL, per germline (reference sequence). CDR3 size: 12 residues. Trimming cost V 8 bases and J 6 bases, with 13 bases left between them. CDR3 nucleotides: TGTGCCAGCCGGGACTTAAGGGATGGCTACACCTTC. It specifies CASRDLRDGYTF.

Only a few counts were recorded for this clone. CDR3 DNA: TGCGCCAGCAGCGCCGGACAGGGCTATGGCTACACCTTC. This codes for CASSAGQGYGYTF. V usage is TRBV5-1 and J usage is TRBJ1-2, with TRBD1 matching 8 bases. This CDR3 comprises 13 residues. Unmatched junction bases numbered 3, after V lost 4 bases and J lost 4 bases. CDR1 is SGHRS and CDR2 is YFSETQ in the germline V gene.

The chain joins TRBV2 to TRBJ2-2; D is unclear. Trimming removed 3 bases at V and 3 bases at J, with 5 bases between. Per the germline V gene, CDR1 is SNHLY and CDR2 is FYNNEI. This CDR3 spans 13 amino acids. The CDR3 sequence is CASSDPYTGELFF. The CDR3 DNA sequence: TGTGCCAGCAGTGATCCCTACACCGGGGAGCTGTTTTTT.

The V and J genes are TRBV5-4 and TRBJ1-6, with D unclear. Trimming stripped 5 bases from V and 6 bases from J, with 15 bases between. The germline gives CDR1 SGHNT, CDR2 YYREEE (reference sequence). The CDR3 is 15 amino acids. The CDR3 DNA sequence: TGTGCCAGCAGGAACAGAGCACAAGTTAATTCACCCCTCCACTTT. It encodes CASRNRAQVNSPLHF.

The V gene is TRBV19, the J gene TRBJ1-5, with 7 positions matching TRBD1. The CDR3 covers 15 residues. V lost 7 bases, J lost 7 bases, and 13 bases stayed unmatched. Germline V gene lookup returns CDR1 LNHDA and CDR2 SQIVND (reference sequence). Written as DNA, the CDR3 is TGTGCCAGTACCACGGCCCGACAGGGTCGACAGCCCCAGCATTTT. This encodes CASTTARQGRQPQHF. The full variable domain, rest sourced from reference TRBV19 and TRBJ1-5, is DGGITQSPKYLFRKEGQNVTLSCEQNLNHDAMYWYRQDPGQGLRLIYYSQIVNDFQKGDIAEGYSVSREKKESFPLTVTSAQKNPTAFYLCASTTARQGRQPQHFGDGTRLSIL.

This clone turned up a few times. The chain joins TRBV4-2 to TRBJ2-7; the D is unclear. Germline assignment: CDR1 LGHNA and CDR2 YNFKEQ. The CDR3 loop spans 8 amino acids. As DNA, the CDR3 is TGTCAGGCCTACGAGCAGTACTTC. Translating it yields CQAYEQYF.

This chain connects TRBV28 to TRBJ1-5, with D tentatively TRBD1 (5 bases). This CDR3 has 14 residues. Trimming stripped 6 bases from V and 4 bases from J, with 13 bases between. CDR1 is MDHEN and CDR2 is SYDVKM in the germline V gene. The CDR3 region is CASSPGQGNQPQHF. The DNA for the CDR3 is TGTGCCAGCAGCCCTGGACAAGGTAATCAGCCCCAGCATTTT. The whole variable domain, filled in from reference TRBV28 and TRBJ1-5, reads DVKVTQSSRYLVKRTGEKVFLECVQDMDHENMFWYRQDPGLGLRLIYFSYDVKMKEKGDIPEGYSVSREKKERFSLILESASTNQTSMYLCASSPGQGNQPQHFGDGTRLSIL.

The chain combines TRBV4-2 with TRBJ1-1; weak D call: TRBD1 (6 bases). The CDR3 is 13 amino acids. The V end was cut by 5 bases, the J end by 5 bases, with 12 bases between. From germline, CDR1 is LGHNA and CDR2 YNFKEQ. CDR3 loop: CASSSGGATEAFF. The CDR3 nucleotides are TGTGCCAGCAGCTCTGGGGGGGCGACTGAAGCTTTCTTT.

The chain employs TRBV5-5 and TRBJ1-5; D is unclear. The CDR3 covers 13 residues. Between the trimmed V and J ends, which lost 0 bases and 3 bases, there was a span of 4 bases. Germline V gene sequence: CDR1 SGHKS, CDR2 YYEKEE (reference sequence). CDR3 region: CASSLVTNQPQHF. CDR3 DNA: TGTGCCAGCAGCTTGGTGACCAATCAGCCCCAGCATTTT.

The gene calls are TRBV29-1 and TRBJ1-3; a possible D gene is TRBD1 (5 bases). V was trimmed by 7 bases and J by 0 bases, leaving 16 bases between them. This CDR3 has 15 amino acids. In germline, CDR1 is SQVTM, CDR2 ANQGSEA. The CDR3 DNA is TGCAGCGCCCGGGACTTTTCGAGCTCTGGAAACACCATATATTTT. It is translated as CSARDFSSSGNTIYF.

This clone was counted once. J is TRBJ2-2 and V is TRBV30; D unresolved. CDR3 size: 12 residues. CDR1 and CDR2 from the germline V gene are GTSNPN and SVGIG (reference sequence). Trimming stripped 1 base from V and 6 bases from J, with 6 bases between. The DNA of the CDR3 is TGTGCCTGGAGTGAATCCGCCGGGGAGCTGTTTTTT. Translation gives CAWSESAGELFF.

V usage is TRBV5-4 and J usage is TRBJ1-6; D unresolved. The CDR3 is 14 amino acids. V was clipped by 4 bases and J by 7 bases, with 12 bases between them. The germline gives CDR1 SGHNT, CDR2 YYREEE (reference sequence). The CDR3 DNA sequence: TGTGCCAGCAGCCTGGGAGAGACGAATTCACCCCTCCACTTT. It is translated as CASSLGETNSPLHF. Looking up the rest from reference TRBV5-4 and TRBJ1-6 gives the full variable domain: ETGVTQSPTHLIKTRGQQVTLRCSSQSGHNTVSWYQQALGQGPQFIFQYYREEENGRGNFPPRFSGLQFPNYSSELNVNALELDDSALYLCASSLGETNSPLHFGNGTRLTVT.

This chain connects TRBV28 to TRBJ2-1; D assignment may be TRBD1 or TRBD2 (6 bases each). Deletions cut 6 bases from V and 5 bases from J, with 11 bases between. The CDR3 is made up of 13 amino acids. Germline values: CDR1 MDHEN, CDR2 SYDVKM. CDR3 region: CASRLGGNNEQFF. CDR3 nucleotides: TGTGCCAGCAGACTAGGGGGGAACAATGAGCAGTTCTTC.